The source of this TCR beta chain is a study of blood T cell repertoires in COVID-19. Whole-study context: Donors in the United States, Italy and Spain gave samples during acute or convalescent COVID-19.

Germline loops: CDR1 MDHEN, CDR2 SYDVKM. The CDR3 is 15 amino acids. J was trimmed by 6 bases and V by 6 bases; bases with no gene match: 12. As handled by the study authors: Counts of nucleated cells, estimated from reference gene primer amplification, were obtained. Assay used: immunoSEQ multiplex PCR; TCRdb lists only in-frame clones, some missing. V and J calls and clone size follow that table, whereas D and trimming were derived from the DNA. Here the sample spans 100,000 to 130,000 clones, around 89% being singletons. Sequencing input: peripheral blood. The chain uses TRBV28 and TRBJ2-7, with 9 bases identical to TRBD2. This TCR derives from a man aged 50-60 years with active or convalescent COVID-19. The chain's CDR3 is CASSLVRAGGSEQYF. The CDR3 nucleotides read TGTGCCAGCAGCCTTGTTCGAGCGGGAGGCAGCGAGCAGTACTTC.